This passage covers 17 T cell receptor beta chains from one sample sequenced in a study of blood T cell repertoires in COVID-19. Data came from immunoSEQ multiplex PCR; TCRdb stores just in-frame clones and leaves some out. The top ten hold 1.9% of the sample, which has about 300,000 clones, 85% seen once. The sequenced sample was PBMCs or T cells enriched from blood (not recorded which). These receptors were taken from a woman under 40 who had been exposed to COVID-19.

This chain joins TRBV19 and TRBJ2-3; D gene uncertain. The CDR3 is 15 residues long. Germline CDR1 is LNHDA and CDR2 is SQIVND (reference sequence). V was cut by 0 bases and J by 2 bases, with 9 bases left in between. As DNA, the CDR3 is TGTGCCAGTAGTATAGATCCAGGCTCCACAGATACGCAGTATTTT. This encodes CASSIDPGSTDTQYF.

The J gene is TRBJ1-5, the V gene TRBV28; D is ambiguous. The CDR3 is 13 amino acids. The germline V gene encodes CDR1 MDHEN and CDR2 SYDVKM. V gave up 8 bases and J gave up 4 bases, with 12 bases separating them. The DNA of the CDR3 is TGTGCCAGCCGGAACAGTGAAAATCAGCCCCAGCATTTT. Protein product: CASRNSENQPQHF.

This chain uses TRBV19 with TRBJ2-1; TRBD1 matches 7 bases. From germline, CDR1 is LNHDA and CDR2 SQIVND (reference sequence). The CDR3 has 17 amino acids. V lost 6 bases, J lost 0 bases, and 11 bases stayed unmatched. The CDR3 coding sequence is TGTGCCAGTAGAAAGGTGTCGACAGGGAGCTCCTACAATGAGCAGTTCTTC. Translation: CASRKVSTGSSYNEQFF.

The genes are TRBV19 and TRBJ2-5, with D maybe TRBD1 (6 bases). CDR1 and CDR2 (germline): LNHDA, SQIVND (reference sequence). V gave up 1 base and J gave up 5 bases, with 11 bases separating them. There are 14 residues in the CDR3. DNA for the CDR3: TGTGCCAGTAGTATAGCAGGGGCTAAGGAGACCCAGTACTTC. The encoded protein is CASSIAGAKETQYF.

CDR3 sequence reads: CASSSGDDLRGFTGANVLTF. The CDR3 DNA sequence: TGTGCCAGTAGTTCCGGGGACGACCTCAGGGGCTTCACTGGGGCCAACGTCCTGACTTTC. This chain uses TRBV19 with TRBJ2-6; D might be TRBD1 (6 bases). Germline V lookup: CDR1 LNHDA, CDR2 SQIVND (reference sequence). This CDR3 comprises 20 residues. V gave up 5 bases and J gave up 2 bases, with 25 bases separating them.

The J gene is TRBJ2-1, the V gene TRBV27; TRBD2 aligns across 11 bases. The CDR3 runs 15 residues. Germline-derived CDR1 and CDR2 are MNHEY and SMNVEV (reference sequence). The V gene end was trimmed by 0 bases and the J gene end by 6 bases; junction bases not matched to a gene: 1. The CDR3 spells CASSLSTSGINEQFF. Written as DNA, the CDR3 is TGTGCCAGCAGTTTATCGACTAGCGGGATCAATGAGCAGTTCTTC.

The chain recombines TRBV5-1 with TRBJ1-1; D perhaps matches TRBD1 (5 bases). Germline values: CDR1 SGHRS, CDR2 YFSETQ. The length of the CDR3 is 14 residues. Trimming shortened V by 0 bases and J by 9 bases, and 15 bases separated the two germline ends. CDR3 residues: CASSLGGLTRQAFF. Here the CDR3 DNA reads TGCGCCAGCAGCTTGGGGGGCTTGACAAGGCAAGCTTTCTTT. Combining the CDR3 with reference TRBV5-1 and TRBJ1-1 gives the whole variable domain KAGVTQTPRYLIKTRGQQVTLSCSPISGHRSVSWYQQTPGQGLQFLFEYFSETQRNKGNFPGRFSGRQFSNSRSEMNVSTLELGDSALYLCASSLGGLTRQAFFGQGTRLTVV.

This rearrangement joins TRBV2 to TRBJ1-6, with D uncertain. Germline V lookup: CDR1 SNHLY, CDR2 FYNNEI. Trimming took 6 bases from V and 7 from J, leaving 10 bases between them. The CDR3 is 13 amino acids. CDR3 residues: CASRTLLNSPLHF. CDR3 nucleotides: TGTGCCAGCAGAACCTTACTAAATTCACCCCTCCACTTT.

This rearrangement joins TRBV21-1 to TRBJ1-5. TRBV21-1 is reported as a pseudogene. The CDR3 totals 16 residues. The CDR3 region is CASSRRTVLSNQPQHF. CDR3 in DNA: TGTGCCAGCAGCCGGAGGACCGTCCTCTCCAATCAGCCCCAGCATTTT.

The sample holds a few counts of this clone. The chain couples TRBV19 to TRBJ1-3; maybe TRBD1 (5 bases). Germline V gene lookup returns CDR1 LNHDA and CDR2 SQIVND (reference sequence). Trimming took off 3 bases at V and 4 bases at J, with 13 bases between the two ends. The CDR3 contains 15 residues. The CDR3 is CASSIDSTAGNTIYF. Here the CDR3 DNA reads TGTGCCAGTAGTATCGACAGCACTGCAGGAAACACCATATATTTT.

The chain is built from TRBV29-1 and TRBJ1-2; perhaps TRBD1 as D (6 bases). The V gene's germline CDR1 is SQVTM and CDR2 ANQGSEA. With 4 bases removed from V and 3 bases from J, the gap between germline ends came to 9 bases. This CDR3 comprises 12 residues. CDR3 sequence reads: CSVARTDYGYTF. The CDR3 DNA reads TGCAGCGTTGCCCGGACAGACTATGGCTACACCTTC.

The chain is built from TRBV11-2 and TRBJ2-7; possibly TRBD1 for D (6 bases). Germline CDR1 SGHAT, CDR2 FQNNGV. V was pared by 4 bases and J by 2 bases, with 15 bases between. The CDR3 extends over 15 amino acids. The CDR3 DNA is TGTGCCAGCAGCTGGTTCCGACAGGCTACCTACGAGCAGTACTTC. This encodes CASSWFRQATYEQYF.

The J gene is TRBJ2-1, the V gene TRBV5-1; 8 positions match TRBD2. CDR3 length: 16 amino acids. Germline loops: CDR1 SGHRS, CDR2 YFSETQ. V shed 0 bases, J shed 7 bases, and the junction held 9 bases outside the gene matches. CDR3 region: CASSLAPGRAVNEQFF. The CDR3 bases are TGCGCCAGCAGCTTGGCCCCCGGGAGGGCCGTGAATGAGCAGTTCTTC.

The J gene is TRBJ2-7, the V gene TRBV4-3, with D possibly matching TRBD1 (6 bases). The CDR3 contains 16 residues. CDR1 and CDR2 (germline): LGHNA, YSLEER. V was shortened by 0 bases and J by 7 bases, with 19 bases between the two germline ends. CDR3 sequence: CASSQDLQGFYSEQYF. CDR3 nucleotides: TGCGCCAGCAGCCAAGACCTACAGGGTTTCTACTCGGAGCAGTACTTC.

The rearrangement uses TRBV21-1 and TRBJ1-4; TRBD1 was called by the table and not checked on the DNA. TRBV21-1 is a documented pseudogene. This CDR3 spans 16 amino acids. CDR3 sequence: CASSNGTGVTNEKLFF. The CDR3 DNA reads as TGTGCCAGCAGCAACGGGACAGGGGTGACTAATGAAAAACTGTTTTTT.

The chain employs TRBV7-9 and TRBJ1-1; D gene uncertain. The CDR3 is 13 residues long. Germline V CDR1 and CDR2: SEHNR, FQNEAQ (reference sequence). V was shortened by 3 bases and J by 1 base, with 6 bases between the two germline ends. DNA of the CDR3: TGTGCCAGCAGCTTTACGGGGAACACTGAAGCTTTCTTT. Its translation: CASSFTGNTEAFF.

This chain uses TRBV30 with TRBJ1-3; a weak D match, TRBD1 (6 bases). The ends were cut back, 1 base at V and 4 bases at J, with 11 bases in the middle. The length of the CDR3 is 14 residues. The germline V gene has CDR1 GTSNPN and CDR2 SVGIG (reference sequence). As DNA, the CDR3 is TGTGCCTGGAGTGGCAGGGGCCTGGGAAACACCATATATTTT. Amino acids: CAWSGRGLGNTIYF.